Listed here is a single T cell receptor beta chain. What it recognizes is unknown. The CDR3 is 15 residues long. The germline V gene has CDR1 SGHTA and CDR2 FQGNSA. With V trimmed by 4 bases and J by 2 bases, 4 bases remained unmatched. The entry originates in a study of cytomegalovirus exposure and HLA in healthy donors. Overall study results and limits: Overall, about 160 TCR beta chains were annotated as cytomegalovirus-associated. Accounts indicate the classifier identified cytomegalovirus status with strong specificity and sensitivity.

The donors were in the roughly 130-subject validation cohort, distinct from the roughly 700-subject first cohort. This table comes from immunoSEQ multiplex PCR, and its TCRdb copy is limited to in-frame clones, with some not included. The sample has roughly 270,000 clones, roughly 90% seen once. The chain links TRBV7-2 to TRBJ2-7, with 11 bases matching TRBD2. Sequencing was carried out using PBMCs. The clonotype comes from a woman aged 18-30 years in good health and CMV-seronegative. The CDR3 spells CASSWGLAEAYEQYF. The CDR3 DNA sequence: TGTGCCAGCAGCTGGGGACTAGCGGAGGCCTACGAGCAGTACTTC.